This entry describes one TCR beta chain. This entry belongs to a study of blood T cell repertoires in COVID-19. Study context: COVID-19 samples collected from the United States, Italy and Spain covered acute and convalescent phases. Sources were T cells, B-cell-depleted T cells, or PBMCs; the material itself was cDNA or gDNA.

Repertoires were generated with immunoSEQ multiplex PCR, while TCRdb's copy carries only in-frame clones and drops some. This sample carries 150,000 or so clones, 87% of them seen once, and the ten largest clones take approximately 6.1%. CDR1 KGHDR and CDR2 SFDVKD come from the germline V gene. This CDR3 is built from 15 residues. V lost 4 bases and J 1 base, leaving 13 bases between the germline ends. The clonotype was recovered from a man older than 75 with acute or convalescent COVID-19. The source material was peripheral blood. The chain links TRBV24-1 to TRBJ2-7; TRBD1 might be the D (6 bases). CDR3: CATSEGQGISYEQYF. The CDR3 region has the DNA TGTGCCACCAGTGAGGGTCAGGGGATTTCCTACGAGCAGTACTTC.